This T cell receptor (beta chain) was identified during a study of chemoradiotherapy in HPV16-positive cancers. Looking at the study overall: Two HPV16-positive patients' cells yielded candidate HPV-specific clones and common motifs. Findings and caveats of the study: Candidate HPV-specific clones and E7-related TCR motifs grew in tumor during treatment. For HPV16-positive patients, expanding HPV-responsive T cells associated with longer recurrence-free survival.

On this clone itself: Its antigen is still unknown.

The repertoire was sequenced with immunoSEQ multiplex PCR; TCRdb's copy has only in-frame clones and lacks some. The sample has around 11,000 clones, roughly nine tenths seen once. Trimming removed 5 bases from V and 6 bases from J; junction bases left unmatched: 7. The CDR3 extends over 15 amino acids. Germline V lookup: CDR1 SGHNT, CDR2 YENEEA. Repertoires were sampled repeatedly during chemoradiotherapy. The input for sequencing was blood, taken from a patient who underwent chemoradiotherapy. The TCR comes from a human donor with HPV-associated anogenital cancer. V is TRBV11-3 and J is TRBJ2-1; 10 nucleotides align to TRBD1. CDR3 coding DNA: TGTGCCAGCAGCCCCCAGGGACAGGGGCTCAATGAGCAGTTCTTC. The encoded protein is CASSPQGQGLNEQFF.